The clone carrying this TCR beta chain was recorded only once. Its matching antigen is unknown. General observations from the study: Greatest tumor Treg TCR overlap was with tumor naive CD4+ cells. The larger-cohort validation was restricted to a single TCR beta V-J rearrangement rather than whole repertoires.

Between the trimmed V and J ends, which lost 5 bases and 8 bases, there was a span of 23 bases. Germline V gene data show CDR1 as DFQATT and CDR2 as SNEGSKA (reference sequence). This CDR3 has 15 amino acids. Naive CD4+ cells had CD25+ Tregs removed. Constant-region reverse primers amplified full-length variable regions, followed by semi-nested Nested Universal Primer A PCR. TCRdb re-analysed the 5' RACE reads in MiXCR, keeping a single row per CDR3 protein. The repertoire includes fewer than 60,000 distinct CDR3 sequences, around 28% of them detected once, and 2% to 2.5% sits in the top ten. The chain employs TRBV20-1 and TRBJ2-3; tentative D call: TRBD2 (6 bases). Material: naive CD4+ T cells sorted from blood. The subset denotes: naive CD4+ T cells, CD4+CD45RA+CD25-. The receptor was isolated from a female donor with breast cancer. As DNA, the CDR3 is TGCAGTGCTCCTTCGTCCCGGGACTTTAGTCCTACGCAGTATTTT. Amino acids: CSAPSSRDFSPTQYF.